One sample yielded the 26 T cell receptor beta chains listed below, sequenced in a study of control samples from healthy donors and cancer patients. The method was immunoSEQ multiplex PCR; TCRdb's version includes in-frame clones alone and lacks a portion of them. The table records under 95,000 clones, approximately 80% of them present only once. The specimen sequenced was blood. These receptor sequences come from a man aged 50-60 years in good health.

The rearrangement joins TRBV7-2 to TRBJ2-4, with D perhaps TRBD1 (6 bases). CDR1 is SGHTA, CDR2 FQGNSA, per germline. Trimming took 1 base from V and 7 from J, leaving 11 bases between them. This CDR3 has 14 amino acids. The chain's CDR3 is CASSLEQGGNIQYF. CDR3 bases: TGTGCCAGCAGCTTAGAACAGGGTGGGAACATTCAGTACTTC. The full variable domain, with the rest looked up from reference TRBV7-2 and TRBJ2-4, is GAGVSQSPSNKVTEKGKDVELRCDPISGHTALYWYRQSLGQGLEFLIYFQGNSAPDKSGLPSDRFSAERTGGSVSTLTIQRTQQEDSAVYLCASSLEQGGNIQYFGAGTRLSVL.

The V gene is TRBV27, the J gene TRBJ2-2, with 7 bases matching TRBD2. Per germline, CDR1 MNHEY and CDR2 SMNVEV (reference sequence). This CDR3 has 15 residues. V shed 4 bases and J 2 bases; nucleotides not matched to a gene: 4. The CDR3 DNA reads TGTGCCAGCAGTTACCGACTAGCTAACACCGGGGAGCTGTTTTTT. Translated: CASSYRLANTGELFF.

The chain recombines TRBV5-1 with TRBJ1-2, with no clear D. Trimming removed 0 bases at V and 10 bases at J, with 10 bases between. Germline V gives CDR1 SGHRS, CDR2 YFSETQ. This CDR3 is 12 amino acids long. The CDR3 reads CASSLAARDYTF. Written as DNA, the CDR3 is TGCGCCAGCAGCTTGGCTGCACGGGACTACACCTTC.

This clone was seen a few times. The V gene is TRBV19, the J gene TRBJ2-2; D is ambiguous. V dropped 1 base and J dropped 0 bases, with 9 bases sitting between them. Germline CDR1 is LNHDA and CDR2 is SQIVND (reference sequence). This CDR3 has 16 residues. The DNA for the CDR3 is TGTGCCAGTAGTATAGTTAGACACACGAACACCGGGGAGCTGTTTTTT. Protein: CASSIVRHTNTGELFF.

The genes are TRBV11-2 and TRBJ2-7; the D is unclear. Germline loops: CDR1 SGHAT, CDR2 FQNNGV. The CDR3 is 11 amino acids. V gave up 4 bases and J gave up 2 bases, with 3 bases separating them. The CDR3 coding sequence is TGTGCCAGCAGCTCGGCCTACGAGCAGTACTTC. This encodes CASSSAYEQYF. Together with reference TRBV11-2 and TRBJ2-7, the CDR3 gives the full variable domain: EAGVAQSPRYKIIEKRQSVAFWCNPISGHATLYWYQQILGQGPKLLIQFQNNGVVDDSQLPKDRFSAERLKGVDSTLKIQPAKLEDSAVYLCASSSAYEQYFGPGTRLTVT.

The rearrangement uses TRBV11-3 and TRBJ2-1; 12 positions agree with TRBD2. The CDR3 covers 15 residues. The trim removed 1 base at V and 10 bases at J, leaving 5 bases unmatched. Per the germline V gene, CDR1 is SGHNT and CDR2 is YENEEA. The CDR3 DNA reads TGTGCCAGCAGCTTAGCGGTGGGGACTAGCGGGGAGCAGTTCTTC. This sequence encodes CASSLAVGTSGEQFF.

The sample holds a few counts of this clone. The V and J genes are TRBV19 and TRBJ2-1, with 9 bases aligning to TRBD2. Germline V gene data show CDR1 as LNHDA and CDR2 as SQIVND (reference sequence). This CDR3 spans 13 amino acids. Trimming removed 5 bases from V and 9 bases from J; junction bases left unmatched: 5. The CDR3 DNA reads TGTGCCAGTAGTGGCGGGAGGGCCGGTGAGCAGTTCTTC. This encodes CASSGGRAGEQFF.

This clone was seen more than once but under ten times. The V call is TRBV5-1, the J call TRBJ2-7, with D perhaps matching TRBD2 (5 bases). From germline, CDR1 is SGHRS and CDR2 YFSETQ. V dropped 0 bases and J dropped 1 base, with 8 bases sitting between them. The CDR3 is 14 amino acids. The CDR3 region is CASSLALGSYEQYF. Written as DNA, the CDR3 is TGCGCCAGCAGCTTGGCACTAGGTTCCTACGAGCAGTACTTC.

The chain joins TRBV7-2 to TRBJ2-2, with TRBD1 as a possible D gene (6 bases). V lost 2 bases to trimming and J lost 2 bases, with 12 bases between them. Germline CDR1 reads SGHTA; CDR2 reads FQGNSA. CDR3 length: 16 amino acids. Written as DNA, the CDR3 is TGTGCCAGCAGCTTAAGGCCACAGGGTAACACCGGGGAGCTGTTTTTT. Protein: CASSLRPQGNTGELFF.

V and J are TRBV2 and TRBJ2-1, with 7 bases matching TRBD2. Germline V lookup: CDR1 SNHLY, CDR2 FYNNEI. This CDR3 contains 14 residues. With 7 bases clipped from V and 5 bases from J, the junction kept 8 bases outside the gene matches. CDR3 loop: CASTRTRTNNEQFF. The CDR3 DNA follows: TGTGCCAGCACTAGGACTAGAACGAACAATGAGCAGTTCTTC.

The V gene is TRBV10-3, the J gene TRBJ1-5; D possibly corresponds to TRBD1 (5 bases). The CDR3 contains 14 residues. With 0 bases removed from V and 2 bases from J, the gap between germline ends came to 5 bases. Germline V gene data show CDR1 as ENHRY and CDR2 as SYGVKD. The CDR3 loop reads CAISESGGNQPQHF. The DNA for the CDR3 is TGTGCCATCAGTGAGTCGGGGGGCAATCAGCCCCAGCATTTT.

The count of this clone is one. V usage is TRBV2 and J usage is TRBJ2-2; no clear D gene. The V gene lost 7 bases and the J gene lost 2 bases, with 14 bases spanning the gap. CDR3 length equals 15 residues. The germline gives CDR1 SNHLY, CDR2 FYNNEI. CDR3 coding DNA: TGTGCCAGCAATCCCCGGCTGTCCAACACCGGGGAGCTGTTTTTT. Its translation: CASNPRLSNTGELFF.

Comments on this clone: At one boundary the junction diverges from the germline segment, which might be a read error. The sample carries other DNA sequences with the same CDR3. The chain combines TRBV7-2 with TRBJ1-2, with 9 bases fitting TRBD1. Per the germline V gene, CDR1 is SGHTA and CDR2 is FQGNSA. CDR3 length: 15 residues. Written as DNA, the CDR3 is TGTGCCAGCAGCTTAGGGGGACAGGGTGGTGTAGGCTACACCTTT. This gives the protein CASSLGGQGGVGYTF.

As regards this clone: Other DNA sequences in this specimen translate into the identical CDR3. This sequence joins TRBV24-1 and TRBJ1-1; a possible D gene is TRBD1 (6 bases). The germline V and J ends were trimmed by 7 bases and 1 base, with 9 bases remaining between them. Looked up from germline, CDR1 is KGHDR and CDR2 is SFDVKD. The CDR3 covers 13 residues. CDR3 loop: CATSTQGNTEAFF. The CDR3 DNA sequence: TGTGCCACCAGCACACAGGGGAACACTGAAGCTTTCTTT.

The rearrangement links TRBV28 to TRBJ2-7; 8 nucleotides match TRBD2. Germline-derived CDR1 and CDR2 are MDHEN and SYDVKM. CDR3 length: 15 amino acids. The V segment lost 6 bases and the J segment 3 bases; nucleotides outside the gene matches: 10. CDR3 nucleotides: TGTGCCAGCAGCCGGGGACTAGGGGTGGGCTACGAGCAGTACTTC. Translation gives CASSRGLGVGYEQYF.

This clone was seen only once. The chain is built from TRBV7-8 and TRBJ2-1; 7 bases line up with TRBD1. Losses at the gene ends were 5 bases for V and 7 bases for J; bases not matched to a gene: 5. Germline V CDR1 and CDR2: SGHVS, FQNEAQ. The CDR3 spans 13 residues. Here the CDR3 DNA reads TGTGCCAGCAGCCAAGACAGGGCGAATGAGCAGTTCTTC. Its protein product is CASSQDRANEQFF.

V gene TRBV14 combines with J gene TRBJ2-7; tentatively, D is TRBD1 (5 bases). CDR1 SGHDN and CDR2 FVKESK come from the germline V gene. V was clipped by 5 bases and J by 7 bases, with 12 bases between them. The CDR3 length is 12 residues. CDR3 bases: TGTGCCAGCAGCAGGGCCGCAGGGGAGCAGTACTTC. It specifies CASSRAAGEQYF.

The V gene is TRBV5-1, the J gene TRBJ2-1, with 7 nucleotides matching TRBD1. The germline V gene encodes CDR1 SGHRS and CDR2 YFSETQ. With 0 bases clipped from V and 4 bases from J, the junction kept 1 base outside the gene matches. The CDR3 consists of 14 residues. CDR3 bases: TGCGCCAGCAGCTTGGGGGACAGATACAATGAGCAGTTCTTC. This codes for CASSLGDRYNEQFF.

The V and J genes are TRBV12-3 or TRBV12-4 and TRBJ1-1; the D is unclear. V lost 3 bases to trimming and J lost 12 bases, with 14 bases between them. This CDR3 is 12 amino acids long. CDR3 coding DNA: TGTGCCAGCAGTTTGTCGGGATCTGTCCCTTTCTTT. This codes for CASSLSGSVPFF.

CDR3 bases: TGTGCCATCAGGGCAGGGGGTAATGAGCAGTTCTTC. It translates to CAIRAGGNEQFF. The chain joins TRBV10-3 to TRBJ2-1; TRBD1 agrees at 7 bases. V lost 6 bases to trimming and J lost 7 bases; unmatched junction nucleotides: 3. The CDR3 has 12 amino acids. Germline V gives CDR1 ENHRY, CDR2 SYGVKD.

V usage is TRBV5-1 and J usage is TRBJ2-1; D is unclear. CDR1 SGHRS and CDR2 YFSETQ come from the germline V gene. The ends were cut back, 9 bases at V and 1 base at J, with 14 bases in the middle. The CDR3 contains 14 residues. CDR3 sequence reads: CATRPDLSYNEQFF. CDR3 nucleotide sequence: TGCGCCACCCGACCCGACTTATCCTACAATGAGCAGTTCTTC.

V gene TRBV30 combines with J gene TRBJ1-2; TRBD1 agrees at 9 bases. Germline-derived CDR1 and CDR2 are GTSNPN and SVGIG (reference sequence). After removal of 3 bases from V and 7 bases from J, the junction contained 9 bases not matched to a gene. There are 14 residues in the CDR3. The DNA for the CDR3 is TGTGCCTGGAGGCCGGGGGACAGGGTGGGTGGCTACACCTTC. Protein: CAWRPGDRVGGYTF.

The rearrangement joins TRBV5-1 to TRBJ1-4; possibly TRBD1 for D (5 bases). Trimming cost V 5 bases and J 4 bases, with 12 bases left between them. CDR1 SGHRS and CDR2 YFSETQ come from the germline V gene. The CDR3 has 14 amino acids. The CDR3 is CASSFIGDNEKLFF. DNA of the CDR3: TGCGCCAGCAGTTTTATAGGGGATAATGAAAAACTGTTTTTT.

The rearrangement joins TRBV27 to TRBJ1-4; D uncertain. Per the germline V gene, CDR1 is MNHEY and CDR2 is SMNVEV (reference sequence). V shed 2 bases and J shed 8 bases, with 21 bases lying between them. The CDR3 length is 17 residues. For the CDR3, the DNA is TGTGCCAGCAGTTTAATGTGGGCGTTGCCCCAGACGGAAAAACTGTTTTTT. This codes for CASSLMWALPQTEKLFF.

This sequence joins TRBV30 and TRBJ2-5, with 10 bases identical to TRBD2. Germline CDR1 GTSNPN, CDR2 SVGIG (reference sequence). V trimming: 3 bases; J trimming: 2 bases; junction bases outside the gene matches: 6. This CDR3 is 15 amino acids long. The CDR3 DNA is TGTGCCTGGAGCTTAGGGACTAGCGTGCAAGAGACCCAGTACTTC. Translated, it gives CAWSLGTSVQETQYF.

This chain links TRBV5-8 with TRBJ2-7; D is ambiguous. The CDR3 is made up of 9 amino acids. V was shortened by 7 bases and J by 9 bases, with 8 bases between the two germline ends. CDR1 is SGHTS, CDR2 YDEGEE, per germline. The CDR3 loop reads CASGFGQYF. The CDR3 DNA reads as TGTGCCAGCGGATTCGGGCAGTACTTC.